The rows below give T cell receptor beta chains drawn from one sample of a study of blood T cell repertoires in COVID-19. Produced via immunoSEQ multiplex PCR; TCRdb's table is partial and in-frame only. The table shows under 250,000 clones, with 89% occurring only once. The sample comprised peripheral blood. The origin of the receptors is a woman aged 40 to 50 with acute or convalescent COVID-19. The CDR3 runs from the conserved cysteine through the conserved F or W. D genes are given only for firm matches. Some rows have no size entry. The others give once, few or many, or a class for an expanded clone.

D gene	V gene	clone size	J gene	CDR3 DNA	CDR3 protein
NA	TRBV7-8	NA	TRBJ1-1	TGTGCCAGCAGCTTAGCCCCCCTCACTGAAGCTTTCTTT	CASSLAPLTEAFF
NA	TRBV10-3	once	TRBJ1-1	TGTGCCATCCGGACAGCGAACACTGAAGCTTTCTTT	CAIRTANTEAFF
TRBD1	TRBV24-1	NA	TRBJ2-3	TGTGCCACCAGTGATTTGGTAGGACAGGGTCCTAGCACAGATACGCAGTATTTT	CATSDLVGQGPSTDTQYF
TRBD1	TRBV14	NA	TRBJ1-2	TGTGCCAGCAGTTTCCTTGGACAGGGAACTAACTATGGCTACACCTTC	CASSFLGQGTNYGYTF
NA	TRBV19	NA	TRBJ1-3	TGTGCCAGTAGCCCGTTCGGGTTTGGAAACACCATATATTTT	CASSPFGFGNTIYF
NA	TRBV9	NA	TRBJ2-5	TGTGCCAGCACCCAAAACGGGGGGCAGTTTGTAGAGACCCAGTACTTC	CASTQNGGQFVETQYF
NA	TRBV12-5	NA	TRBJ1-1	TGTGCTAGTGGCCCCCGGAGCCACGAGAACACTGAAGCTTTCTTT	CASGPRSHENTEAFF
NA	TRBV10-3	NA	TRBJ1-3	TGTGCGGTACTTTACTCTGGAAACACCATATATTTT	CAVLYSGNTIYF
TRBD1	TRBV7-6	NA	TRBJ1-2	TGTGCCAGCAGCCACAGGGGGGACTATGGCTACACCTTC	CASSHRGDYGYTF
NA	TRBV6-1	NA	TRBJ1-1	TGTGCCAGCAGTGAATTCCAGGGAAGAACTGAAGCTTTCTTT	CASSEFQGRTEAFF
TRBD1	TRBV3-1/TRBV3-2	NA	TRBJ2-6	TGTGCCAGCAGCGTCAACTCAGGGGGCTCTGGGGCCAACGTCCTGACTTTC	CASSVNSGGSGANVLTF
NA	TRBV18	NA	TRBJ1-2	TGTGCCAGCTCCCTCGGGACTTACCGCCAAGGGAACTATGGCTACACCTTC	CASSLGTYRQGNYGYTF
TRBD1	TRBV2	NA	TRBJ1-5	TGTGCCAGCAGTCGACAGGGGTTCGGGGTAGGTCAGCCCCAGCATTTT	CASSRQGFGVGQPQHF
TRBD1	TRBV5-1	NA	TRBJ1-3	TGCGCCAGCAGCTTAAAACCTACAGGGGGCTCTGGAAACACCATATATTTT	CASSLKPTGGSGNTIYF
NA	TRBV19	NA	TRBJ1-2	TGTGCCAGTAGTGCGGATGGCTACACCTTC	CASSADGYTF
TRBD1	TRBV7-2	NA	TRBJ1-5	TGTGCCAGCACCCCGGGACAGGGTCAGCCCCAGCATTTT	CASTPGQGQPQHF
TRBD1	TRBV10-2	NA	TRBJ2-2	TGCGCCAGCAGTGATGCAGGGGGCATCACCGGGGAGCTGTTTTTT	CASSDAGGITGELFF
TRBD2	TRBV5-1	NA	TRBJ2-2	TGCGCCAGCAGCTTGGGCGGGGGATTAGCGACCGGGGAGCTGTTTTTT	CASSLGGGLATGELFF
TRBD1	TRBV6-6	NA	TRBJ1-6	TGTGCCAGCAAACTGACAGGGGATAATTCACCCCTCCACTTT	CASKLTGDNSPLHF
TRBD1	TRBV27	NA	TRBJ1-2	TGTGCCAGCAGTTCGGGACAGGGGACGTATAAGGCGTGGGGCTACACCTTC	CASSSGQGTYKAWGYTF
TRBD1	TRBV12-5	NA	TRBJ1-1	TGTGCTAGTGGTTTAAGTCTATCGGTTGAGGGGGCGCACACTGAAGCTTTCTTT	CASGLSLSVEGAHTEAFF
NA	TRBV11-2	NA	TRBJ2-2	TGTGCCAGCAGCTACTACACTGGAAGCGCGGGGACCGGGGAGCTGTTTTTT	CASSYYTGSAGTGELFF
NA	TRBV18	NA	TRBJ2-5	TGTGCCAGCTCACCACAAGGCGGGGTCCAAGAGACCCAGTACTTC	CASSPQGGVQETQYF
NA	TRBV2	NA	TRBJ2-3	TGTGCCAGCAGTGGTCCAGGGGCAGATACGCAGTATTTT	CASSGPGADTQYF
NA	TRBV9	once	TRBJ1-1	TGTGCCAGCAGCGTAGGAGGCGGTTCTGAAGCTTTCTTT	CASSVGGGSEAFF
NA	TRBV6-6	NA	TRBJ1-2	TGTGCCAGCAGTCCTCGGGGAGGTTCATATGGCTACACCTTC	CASSPRGGSYGYTF
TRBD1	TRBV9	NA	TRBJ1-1	TGTGCCAGCAGCACTGGGACAGAGGGAACTGAAGCTTTCTTT	CASSTGTEGTEAFF
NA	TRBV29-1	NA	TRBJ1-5	TGCAGCGCCTGGGAGGGCAGGGGCAATCAGCCCCAGCATTTT	CSAWEGRGNQPQHF
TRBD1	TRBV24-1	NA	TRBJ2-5	TGTGCCACCAGTGATTTGCAAGGGGGCCGAGAGACCCAGTACTTC	CATSDLQGGRETQYF
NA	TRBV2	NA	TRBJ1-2	TGTGCCAGCAGTACCACCTCGACAGTCTATGGCTACACCTTC	CASSTTSTVYGYTF
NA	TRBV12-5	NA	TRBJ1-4	TGTGCTAGTGGTTTGCGCACAGGCTTCTATGAAAAACTGTTTTTT	CASGLRTGFYEKLFF
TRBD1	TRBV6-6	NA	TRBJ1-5	TGTGCCAGCGGACAGGGTATTACTCAGCCCCAGCATTTT	CASGQGITQPQHF
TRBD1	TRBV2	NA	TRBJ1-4	TGTGCCAGCAGTCCAAAAGAGGACAGGGTAGGAGAAAAACTGTTTTTT	CASSPKEDRVGEKLFF
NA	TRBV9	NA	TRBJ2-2	TGTGCCAGCAGCGCCCCTGAGGCAGGGCTTACCGGGGAGCTGTTTTTT	CASSAPEAGLTGELFF
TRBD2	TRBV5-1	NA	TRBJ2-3	TGCGCCAGCAGCCCTAGCGGGGGCACAGATACGCAGTATTTT	CASSPSGGTDTQYF
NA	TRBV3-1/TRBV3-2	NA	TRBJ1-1	TGTGCCAGCGGATCGCAGGGGAGGGACACTGAAGCTTTCTTT	CASGSQGRDTEAFF
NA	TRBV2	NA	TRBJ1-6	TGTGCCAGCAGTGAACGCCCAGGGGCTGGCTCACCCCTCCACTTT	CASSERPGAGSPLHF
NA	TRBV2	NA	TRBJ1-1	TGTGCCAGCAGTGAATCGGGTGGAATGGGTAGGGCTTTCTTT	CASSESGGMGRAFF
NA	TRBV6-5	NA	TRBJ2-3	TGTGCCTCGGGATCCGGCCTAGTCTCGACAGATACGCAGTATTTT	CASGSGLVSTDTQYF
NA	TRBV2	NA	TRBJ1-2	TGTGCCAGCAGGGAGCCCGGACTGGGCTACACCTTC	CASREPGLGYTF